The clone carrying this TCR beta chain was seen many times. Germline trimming cut 8 bases from V and 5 bases from J; bases unmatched to any gene: 10. Germline values: CDR1 MNHEY, CDR2 SVGAGI. This CDR3 comprises 14 residues. The entry originates in a study of Graves' ophthalmopathy and Graves' hyperthyroidism. PBMCs stemmed from more than 9.5 ml of fresh peripheral blood. For repertoire sequencing, the TCR beta CDR3 regions were amplified from RNA transcripts. Investigators did first-round RT-PCR with HTBI primers, then second-round multiplex PCR. Using its own MiXCR run on the multiplex PCR reads, TCRdb lists one record per CDR3 protein. The profile shows roughly 610,000 distinct CDR3 sequences, 20% to 25% of them singletons.

The receptor's source is a woman between 18 and 29 years old with stable Graves' hyperthyroidism. Some clones in this sample may be carry-over from other donors' samples. Specimen: peripheral blood. V and J are TRBV6-5 and TRBJ1-2; the match to TRBD1 covers 8 bases. The CDR3 loop is CASHEWTGKYGYTF. CDR3 nucleotides: TGTGCCAGCCACGAATGGACAGGGAAGTATGGCTACACCTTC.